This record covers a single T cell receptor (beta chain). The antigen remains undetermined. Germline-derived CDR1 and CDR2 are LNHNV and YYDKDF (reference sequence). V trimming: 1 base; J trimming: 7 bases; junction bases outside the gene matches: 7. The CDR3 runs 16 residues. The entry originates in a study of cytomegalovirus exposure and HLA in healthy donors. Study-wide background: An early data release held tens of millions of unique TCRs from HLA-typed donors. Broader study findings: Investigators reported 164 TCR beta chains as tied to cytomegalovirus. Published work reported that the classifier diagnosed cytomegalovirus status with high specificity and sensitivity.

This PCR relied on a set of 60 Vbeta primers and 13 Jbeta primers. The method was immunoSEQ multiplex PCR; TCRdb's version includes in-frame clones alone and lacks a portion of them. Here the sample spans around 130,000 clones, 65% to 75% being singletons. The V gene is TRBV15, the J gene TRBJ2-1; 10 positions match TRBD2. Sequenced material: PBMCs. The receptor was derived from a woman in her fifties or sixties in good health and CMV-seropositive. CDR3 DNA sequence: TGTGCCACCAGCAGAGCCCAGCGGGGGGGCTGGAATGAGCAGTTCTTC. Its protein is CATSRAQRGGWNEQFF.